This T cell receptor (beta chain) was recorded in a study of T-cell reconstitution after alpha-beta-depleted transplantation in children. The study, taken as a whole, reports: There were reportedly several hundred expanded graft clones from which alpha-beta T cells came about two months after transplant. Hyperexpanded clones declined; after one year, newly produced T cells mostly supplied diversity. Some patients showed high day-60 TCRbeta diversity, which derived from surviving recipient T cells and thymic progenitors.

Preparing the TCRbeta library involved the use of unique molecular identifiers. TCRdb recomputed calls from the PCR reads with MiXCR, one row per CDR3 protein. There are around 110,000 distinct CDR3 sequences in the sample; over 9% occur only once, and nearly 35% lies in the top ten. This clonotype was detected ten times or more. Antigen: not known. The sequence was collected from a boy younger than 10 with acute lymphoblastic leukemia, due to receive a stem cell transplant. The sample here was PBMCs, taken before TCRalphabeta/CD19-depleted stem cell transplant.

The CDR3 loop is CASSLVAVQVQFF. The CDR3 DNA follows: TGTGCCAGCAGTTTAGTGGCGGTACAAGTGCAGTTCTTC. The gene calls are TRBV12-3 or TRBV12-4 and TRBJ2-1; D gene ambiguous. The ends were cut back, 1 base at V and 12 bases at J, with 13 bases in the middle. This CDR3 has 13 residues.